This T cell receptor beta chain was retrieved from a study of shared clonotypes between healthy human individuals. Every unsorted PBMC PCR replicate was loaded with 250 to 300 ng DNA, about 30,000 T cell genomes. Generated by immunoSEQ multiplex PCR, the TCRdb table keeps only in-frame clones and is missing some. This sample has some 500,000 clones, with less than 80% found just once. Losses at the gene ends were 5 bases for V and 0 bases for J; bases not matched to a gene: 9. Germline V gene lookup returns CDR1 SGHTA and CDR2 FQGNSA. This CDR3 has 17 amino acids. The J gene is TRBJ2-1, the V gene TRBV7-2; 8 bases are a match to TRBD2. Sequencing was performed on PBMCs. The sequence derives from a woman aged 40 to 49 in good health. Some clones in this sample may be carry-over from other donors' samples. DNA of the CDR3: TGTGCCAGCAGCCCCGTCCCAGCGGGAGACTCCTACAATGAGCAGTTCTTC. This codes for CASSPVPAGDSYNEQFF.